This T cell receptor beta chain comes out of a study of cytomegalovirus exposure and HLA in healthy donors. Study findings and constraints: Per published reports, the classifier diagnosed cytomegalovirus status with high specificity and sensitivity. TCR sequences were mostly rare, though some public TCRs occurred in many donors.

Profiled with immunoSEQ multiplex PCR; TCRdb holds only in-frame clones, not every one. The sample contains 180,000 or so clones, 86% of which appear only once. Trimming stripped 4 bases from V and 7 bases from J, with 16 bases between. This CDR3 comprises 13 residues. The germline V gene has CDR1 SQVTM and CDR2 ANQGSEA. Separate from the roughly 720-subject first cohort, the roughly 130-subject validation cohort was the one that the donors belonged to. About this clone itself: Its antigen is unknown.

Material: PBMCs. This rearrangement joins TRBV29-1 to TRBJ1-2; D is uncertain. This TCR derives from a man aged 25 to 45 in good health and CMV-seropositive. In DNA form, the CDR3 reads TGCAGCGTTGTTCGAGACATGCAAAGTGGCTACACCTTC. It is translated as CSVVRDMQSGYTF.